A single sample is the source of the 10 T cell receptor beta chains below, sequenced in a study of T cell responses to AZD1222 COVID-19 vaccine. Method: immunoSEQ multiplex PCR; TCRdb's copy keeps in-frame clones and lacks some. The sample includes about 110,000 clones, almost 90% of them seen just once. The sequences come from peripheral blood, collected on day 0 of AZD1222 vaccination. The origin of the receptors is an adult in good health.

CDR3 in DNA: TGTGCCAGCAGTTCGGGGGATCAGCCCCAGCATTTT. Residues: CASSSGDQPQHF. The V and J genes are TRBV12-3 or TRBV12-4 and TRBJ1-5; a weak D match, TRBD1 (5 bases). Trimming left V 4 bases short and J 5 bases short, with 6 bases between. The CDR3 loop spans 12 amino acids.

This chain connects TRBV24-1 to TRBJ1-2, with D hard to call. Germline loops: CDR1 KGHDR, CDR2 SFDVKD. The CDR3 loop spans 13 amino acids. The germline V and J ends were trimmed by 4 bases and 2 bases, with 7 bases remaining between them. The CDR3 sequence is CATSEGGNYGYTF. The CDR3 region has the DNA TGTGCCACCAGTGAGGGAGGGAACTATGGCTACACCTTC.

This chain connects TRBV5-1 to TRBJ2-5; no firm D call. The V and J ends lost 0 bases and 5 bases respectively, with 11 bases between them. The length of the CDR3 is 14 residues. CDR1 and CDR2 from the germline V gene are SGHRS and YFSETQ. The CDR3 sequence is CASSLEGFGETQYF. Here the CDR3 DNA reads TGCGCCAGCAGCTTGGAAGGGTTTGGGGAGACCCAGTACTTC.

In its sample, this clone was seen once. The chain joins TRBV6-5 to TRBJ2-1; TRBD2 agrees at 8 bases. The germline V gene encodes CDR1 MNHEY and CDR2 SVGAGI. The CDR3 length is 12 residues. After removal of 8 bases from V and 9 bases from J, the junction contained 6 bases not matched to a gene. The CDR3 is CASGTRGGEQFF. The CDR3, as DNA: TGTGCCAGCGGGACTAGAGGGGGTGAGCAGTTCTTC.

The chain is built from TRBV2 and TRBJ1-2, with D unclear. The germline V gene has CDR1 SNHLY and CDR2 FYNNEI. Trimming took off 0 bases at V and 5 bases at J, with 4 bases between the two ends. This CDR3 is built from 12 residues. CDR3 DNA sequence: TGTGCCAGCAGTGAAGCCCGTTATGGCTACACCTTC. Translated: CASSEARYGYTF.

The chain uses TRBV14 and TRBJ1-3; D is unresolved. V was cut by 4 bases and J by 4 bases, with 17 bases left in between. CDR1 and CDR2 from the germline V gene are SGHDN and FVKESK. The CDR3 is made up of 16 amino acids. The CDR3 coding sequence is TGTGCCAGCAGCCCCCTACTTACTCCGAGGGGAAACACCATATATTTT. Translation: CASSPLLTPRGNTIYF.

The genes are TRBV6-5 and TRBJ1-1; 10 nucleotides line up with TRBD1. Germline trimming cut 4 bases from V and 4 bases from J; bases unmatched to any gene: 3. The germline CDR1 and CDR2 sequences are MNHEY and SVGAGI. This CDR3 spans 14 amino acids. CDR3 amino acids: CASSSGQGGTEAFF. The CDR3 DNA reads as TGTGCCAGCAGTTCCGGACAGGGGGGCACTGAAGCTTTCTTT.

The rearrangement joins TRBV29-1 to TRBJ2-7; a possible D gene is TRBD2 (5 bases). V was shortened by 3 bases and J by 1 base, with 10 bases between the two germline ends. This CDR3 region has 13 residues. CDR1 SQVTM and CDR2 ANQGSEA come from the germline V gene. Written as DNA, the CDR3 is TGCAGCGTTGAGGTTGCGGGTTCCTACGAGCAGTACTTC. This translates into CSVEVAGSYEQYF.

The J gene is TRBJ1-1, the V gene TRBV4-3, with unresolved D. Trimming removed 0 bases at V and 11 bases at J, with 16 bases between. In germline, CDR1 is LGHNA, CDR2 YSLEER. CDR3 size: 14 residues. The DNA of the CDR3 is TGCGCCAGCAGCCAAGATGTTGGCAGAGGATTGGCTTTCTTT. Translated, it gives CASSQDVGRGLAFF.

The V call is TRBV6-5, the J call TRBJ1-1, with TRBD1 matching over 7 bases. Losses at the gene ends were 10 bases for V and 4 bases for J; bases not matched to a gene: 9. This CDR3 contains 13 residues. The germline V gene has CDR1 MNHEY and CDR2 SVGAGI. CDR3 in amino acids: CATRQGLSTEAFF. In nucleotides, the CDR3 is TGTGCCACCAGACAGGGCCTTTCCACTGAAGCTTTCTTT.